Sequencing of this T cell receptor beta chain was carried out in a study of response to subunit inactivated influenza vaccine. MiXCR was run by TCRdb on the RT-PCR reads, yielding one entry per CDR3 protein. The sample shows 700,000 to 800,000 distinct CDR3 sequences, approximately 17% of them seen only once. Germline CDR1 is SGDLS and CDR2 is YYNGEE. The CDR3 has 15 amino acids. The V gene end was trimmed by 0 bases and the J gene end by 4 bases; junction bases not matched to a gene: 4. This clonotype was observed a handful of times. Its antigen is currently unknown. Whole-study results and caveats: A suggestion made by the authors is that each seasonal influenza vaccination recruits few new T cells.

The receptor's source is a man aged 50-59 years who received an inactivated influenza vaccine. The V call is TRBV9, the J call TRBJ1-2; 9 bases match TRBD1. This specimen consisted of PBMCs from blood, obtained about 5 days after vaccination. The CDR3 DNA reads TGTGCCAGCAGCGTAGGTACAGGGGGCAGCTATGGCTACACCTTC. It translates to CASSVGTGGSYGYTF.